Below, 21 T cell receptor beta chains from the same sample are listed, as sequenced in a study of spatial heterogeneity in lung cancer. TCRdb processed the 5' RACE reads anew with MiXCR; each CDR3 protein has one entry. The data show about 38,000 distinct CDR3 sequences, 6.5% to 9.5% seen once. Sample time point: sample taken at primary tumor resection. The sequencing used PBMCs, collected at surgery. These receptors originate from a male donor with early-stage non-small cell lung cancer.

The table lists this clonotype with many counts. V gene TRBV2 combines with J gene TRBJ2-4; the match to TRBD1 covers 10 bases. The CDR3 totals 14 residues. From germline, CDR1 is SNHLY and CDR2 FYNNEI. V trimming: 7 bases; J trimming: 8 bases; junction bases outside the gene matches: 8. As DNA, the CDR3 is TGTGCCAGCAAGACGGGACAGGGGATGGACATTCAGTACTTC. This gives the protein CASKTGQGMDIQYF.

This clonotype appeared many times. The J gene is TRBJ2-7, the V gene TRBV6-2 or TRBV6-3; 9 nucleotides line up with TRBD2. CDR1 MNHEY and CDR2 SVGEGT come from the germline V gene. The CDR3 extends over 15 amino acids. V shed 6 bases and J 3 bases; nucleotides not matched to a gene: 9. CDR3 sequence: CASSSAGGGDYEQYV. As DNA, the CDR3 is TGTGCCAGCAGCTCAGCGGGAGGCGGGGACTACGAGCAGTACGTC.

This clonotype was counted between two and nine times. The rearrangement uses TRBV20-1 and TRBJ2-3; 7 bases fit TRBD1. Germline loops: CDR1 DFQATT, CDR2 SNEGSKA (reference sequence). The CDR3 contains 13 residues. Trimming removed 6 bases from V and 4 bases from J; junction bases left unmatched: 7. Written as DNA, the CDR3 is TGCAGTGCACCGACAGGGACGGCAGATACGCAGTATTTT. It codes for CSAPTGTADTQYF.

The V and J genes are TRBV13 and TRBJ2-1; TRBD2 aligns across 14 bases. CDR3 length equals 19 residues. Per the germline V gene, CDR1 is PRHDT and CDR2 is FYEKMQ (reference sequence). Losses at the gene ends were 2 bases for V and 0 bases for J; bases not matched to a gene: 6. The DNA for the CDR3 is TGTGCCAGCAGCTTATTGACTAGCGGGAGGGGGAGCTCCTACAATGAGCAGTTCTTC. As protein: CASSLLTSGRGSSYNEQFF.

This sequence joins TRBV12-3 or TRBV12-4 and TRBJ2-2; D perhaps matches TRBD2 (5 bases). With 7 bases removed from V and 6 bases from J, the gap between germline ends came to 12 bases. The CDR3 length is 13 residues. CDR3 DNA sequence: TGTGCCAGCATTAAAAGGGAGTCCGGGGAGCTGTTTTTT. This gives the protein CASIKRESGELFF.

This clonotype has a count of ten or more. The J gene is TRBJ2-3, the V gene TRBV29-1, with D perhaps matching TRBD1 or TRBD2 (5 bases each). This CDR3 is 14 amino acids long. V was pared by 6 bases and J by 0 bases, with 13 bases between. Germline loops: CDR1 SQVTM, CDR2 ANQGSEA. CDR3 residues: CSVPQGASTDTQYF. CDR3 DNA: TGCAGCGTACCGCAGGGAGCTAGCACAGATACGCAGTATTTT.

This clonotype was picked up a small number of times. This chain joins TRBV6-2 or TRBV6-3 and TRBJ1-1; 12 bases fit TRBD1. Losses at the gene ends were 4 bases for V and 6 bases for J; bases not matched to a gene: 0. The CDR3 has 13 residues. Germline values: CDR1 MNHEY, CDR2 SVGEGT. The DNA for the CDR3 is TGTGCCAGCAGTTGGGACAGGGGGCCTGAAGCTTTCTTT. Encoded protein: CASSWDRGPEAFF.

The CDR3 region is CASSLSGQGTHEQFF. CDR3 nucleotide sequence: TGTGCCAGCAGCTTGTCGGGACAGGGTACCCATGAGCAGTTCTTC. This sequence joins TRBV7-2 and TRBJ2-1; 9 nucleotides agree with TRBD1. Unmatched junction bases numbered 8, after V lost 3 bases and J lost 8 bases. The CDR3 is made up of 15 amino acids. Germline assignment: CDR1 SGHTA and CDR2 FQGNSA.

This clonotype was counted ten times or more. This chain uses TRBV23-1 with TRBJ2-6; TRBD1 is a possible D gene (6 bases). TRBV23-1 is treated as an ORF (open reading frame) with a function not yet certain. Deletions cut 3 bases from V and 0 bases from J, with 18 bases between. The CDR3 totals 19 residues. The CDR3 nucleotides are TGCGCCAGCAGTCATAGTTGGACAGAGAGTAGCTCTGGGGCCAACGTCCTGACTTTC. This sequence encodes CASSHSWTESSSGANVLTF.

The V and J genes are TRBV2 and TRBJ1-3, with D possibly being TRBD1 (6 bases). The germline V gene encodes CDR1 SNHLY and CDR2 FYNNEI. CDR3 length: 14 residues. Trimming removed 8 bases from V and 2 bases from J, with 13 bases in between. The CDR3 nucleotides are TGTGCCAGCGGACCCTCAGGGGCTGGAAACACCATATATTTT. Amino acid sequence: CASGPSGAGNTIYF.

This clonotype is deemed medium-sized. The gene calls are TRBV5-5 and TRBJ1-1; D gene unclear. The CDR3 length is 13 residues. V was trimmed by 2 bases and J by 1 base, leaving 6 bases between them. CDR1 and CDR2 (germline): SGHKS, YYEKEE (reference sequence). This CDR3 reads CASSFLPNTEAFF. The CDR3, as DNA: TGTGCCAGCAGCTTTTTACCGAACACTGAAGCTTTCTTT.

This clonotype was detected ten times or more. The chain carries TRBV6-1 and TRBJ2-5; perhaps TRBD2 as D (6 bases). The CDR3 length is 14 residues. Germline-derived CDR1 and CDR2 are MNHNS and SASEGT. Trimming left V 5 bases short and J 5 bases short, with 15 bases between. The chain's CDR3 is CASSLGPGVETQYF. The CDR3 nucleotides are TGTGCCAGCAGTCTCGGACCGGGAGTGGAGACCCAGTACTTC.

In this sample, this clonotype turned up many times. V is TRBV19 and J is TRBJ2-1; 9 bases fit TRBD2. CDR3 length: 18 amino acids. The junction had 8 bases not matched to a gene; V was cut back by 1 base and J by 1 base. In germline, CDR1 is LNHDA, CDR2 SQIVND (reference sequence). The CDR3, as DNA: TGTGCCAGTAGTATAGTTTTTCGGACTAGCGAATCCTACAATGAGCAGTTCTTC. It encodes CASSIVFRTSESYNEQFF.

Within the sample, this clonotype is medium-sized (0.01 to 0.1%). The V and J genes are TRBV29-1 and TRBJ2-3; D gene uncertain. Trimming shortened V by 7 bases and J by 8 bases, and 13 bases separated the two germline ends. Germline CDR1 SQVTM, CDR2 ANQGSEA. This CDR3 has 11 residues. DNA of the CDR3: TGCAGCGCCCGGACCAGTCGTACGCAGTATTTT. Translation: CSARTSRTQYF.

At least ten counts were recorded for this clonotype. The rearrangement uses TRBV7-3 and TRBJ2-2, with 7 bases matching TRBD1. The V gene end was trimmed by 2 bases and the J gene end by 1 base; junction bases not matched to a gene: 13. The germline V gene encodes CDR1 SGHTA and CDR2 FQGTGA. The CDR3 is 19 amino acids. The CDR3 region is CASSLFMPSTGVNTGELFF. DNA of the CDR3: TGTGCCAGCAGCTTATTTATGCCCAGCACAGGGGTGAACACCGGGGAGCTGTTTTTT.

This clonotype was detected ten times or more. The chain joins TRBV2 to TRBJ2-7; possible D gene TRBD1, 6 bases. The CDR3 loop spans 14 amino acids. Per germline, CDR1 SNHLY and CDR2 FYNNEI. Deletions cut 5 bases from V and 4 bases from J, with 15 bases between. The DNA of the CDR3 is TGTGCCAGCAGTAAACAGGGAGCTGGGTACGAGCAGTACTTC. Protein product: CASSKQGAGYEQYF.

The CDR3 DNA sequence: TGTGCCTGGAGTGCGGGTCGGGGCAATGAGCAGTTCTTC. Translated: CAWSAGRGNEQFF. The chain recombines TRBV30 with TRBJ2-1; maybe TRBD2 (5 bases). The CDR3 is made up of 13 amino acids. V was shortened by 1 base and J by 6 bases, with 10 bases between the two germline ends. Germline loops: CDR1 GTSNPN, CDR2 SVGIG (reference sequence).

This clonotype was counted at least ten times. This chain links TRBV7-2 with TRBJ2-1, with a weak D call TRBD2 (6 bases). The CDR3 is 12 amino acids. V was pared by 1 base and J by 9 bases, with 7 bases between. Germline lookup yields CDR1 SGHTA and CDR2 FQGNSA. The DNA of the CDR3 is TGTGCCAGCAGCTTAGTGGGACTTGAGCAGTTCTTC. Protein product: CASSLVGLEQFF.

This clonotype was observed many times. This chain uses TRBV29-1 with TRBJ2-3; a weak D match, TRBD2 (6 bases). This CDR3 region has 14 residues. Trimming took off 7 bases at V and 7 bases at J, with 21 bases between the two ends. Germline CDR1 reads SQVTM; CDR2 reads ANQGSEA. The CDR3 region has the DNA TGCAGCGCAGTCACTAGCATAAACACGAATACGCAGTATTTT. Protein: CSAVTSINTNTQYF.

This clonotype came up many times. This chain uses TRBV7-6 with TRBJ2-7; 10 bases agree with TRBD1. The ends lost 4 bases at V and 2 bases at J; junction bases unmatched: 14. The germline V gene encodes CDR1 SGHVS and CDR2 FNYEAQ. The CDR3 is 18 amino acids. CDR3 DNA: TGTGCCAGCAGCTCCCGGGAGGGGGACAGGGGCTTTCCCTACGAGCAGTACGTC. Residues: CASSSREGDRGFPYEQYV.

In this sample, this clonotype turned up many times. The chain employs TRBV20-1 and TRBJ2-1; D is tentatively TRBD1 or TRBD2 (6 bases each). V gave up 1 base and J gave up 8 bases, with 12 bases separating them. The CDR3 is 13 amino acids. The germline CDR1 and CDR2 sequences are DFQATT and SNEGSKA (reference sequence). CDR3 sequence: CSARVGGRDEQFF. The DNA for the CDR3 is TGCAGTGCTAGAGTTGGGGGGCGCGATGAGCAGTTCTTC.